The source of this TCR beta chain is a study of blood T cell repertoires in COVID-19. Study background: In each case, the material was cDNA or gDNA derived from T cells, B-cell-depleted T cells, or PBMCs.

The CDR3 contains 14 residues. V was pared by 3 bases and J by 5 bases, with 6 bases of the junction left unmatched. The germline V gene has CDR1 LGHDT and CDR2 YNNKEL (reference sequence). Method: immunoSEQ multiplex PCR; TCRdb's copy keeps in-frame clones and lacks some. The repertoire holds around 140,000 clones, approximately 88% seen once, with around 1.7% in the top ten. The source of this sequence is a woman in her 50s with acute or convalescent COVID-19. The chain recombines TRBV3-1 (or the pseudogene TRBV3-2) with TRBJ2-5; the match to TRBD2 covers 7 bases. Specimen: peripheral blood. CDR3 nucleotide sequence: TGTGCCAGCAGCCAGGGCCTGGGGGGGGAGACCCAGTACTTC. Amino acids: CASSQGLGGETQYF.